This entry concerns a single TCR beta chain. The V gene's germline CDR1 is SGHRS and CDR2 YFSETQ. CDR3 length: 17 residues. V lost 0 bases and J lost 7; bases outside the gene matches: 14. This specimen comes from a study of OX40 agonist ivuxolimab in advanced cancers. Profiled with immunoSEQ multiplex PCR; TCRdb holds only in-frame clones, not every one. The sample holds roughly 77,000 clones; approximately 80% are singletons and the top ten take roughly 0.5%. V usage is TRBV5-1 and J usage is TRBJ2-7, with TRBD1 matching 9 bases. The starting material was CD4+ or CD8+ T cells sorted from blood, obtained in a trial of the OX40 agonist ivuxolimab. The clonotype was recovered from an adult with an advanced solid tumor such as melanoma, head and neck, liver or kidney cancer. For the CDR3, the DNA is TGCGCCAGCAGCTTGGGGGCCGGGACAGGGATGGGGGAAGAGCAGTACTTC. Its protein is CASSLGAGTGMGEEQYF.